The 22 T cell receptor beta chains below all came from one sample that was sequenced in a study of cytomegalovirus exposure and HLA in healthy donors. Researchers ran the PCR with 60 Vbeta and 13 Jbeta primers. The repertoire was sequenced with immunoSEQ multiplex PCR; TCRdb's copy has only in-frame clones and lacks some. The data hold tens of thousands of clones, with roughly 80% observed a single time. The material sequenced was PBMCs. These receptor sequences come from a girl aged 2 to 10 in good health and CMV-seropositive.

The chain has TRBV5-4 and TRBJ1-1; a weak D match, TRBD1 (6 bases). The germline CDR1 and CDR2 sequences are SGHNT and YYREEE (reference sequence). The V end was cut by 4 bases, the J end by 1 base, with 14 bases between. The CDR3 is 15 amino acids. CDR3 protein: CASSPYRDRNTEAFF. CDR3 coding DNA: TGTGCCAGCAGCCCCTACAGGGATCGGAACACTGAAGCTTTCTTT.

The chain combines TRBV28 with TRBJ1-5, with D hard to call. The germline CDR1 and CDR2 sequences are MDHEN and SYDVKM. The V end lost 3 bases, the J end lost 7 bases, and 10 bases lay between the germline ends. CDR3 length: 13 amino acids. The CDR3 DNA sequence: TGTGCCAGCAGTTTGTCGGGTCACCAGCCCCAGCATTTT. Amino acid sequence: CASSLSGHQPQHF.

The rearrangement links TRBV18 to TRBJ1-1; 7 bases are shared with TRBD1. The CDR3 has 13 residues. V gave up 6 bases and J gave up 8 bases; unmatched junction bases: 9. The germline V gene has CDR1 KGHSH and CDR2 LQKENI. The CDR3 is CASSFSRDSEAFF. Written as DNA, the CDR3 is TGTGCCAGCTCGTTTAGCCGGGACAGCGAAGCTTTCTTT. Full variable domain (rest looked up from reference TRBV18 and TRBJ1-1): NAGVMQNPRHLVRRRGQEARLRCSPMKGHSHVYWYRQLPEEGLKFMVYLQKENIIDESGMPKERFSAEFPKEGPSILRIQQVVRGDSAAYFCASSFSRDSEAFFGQGTRLTVV.

The V call is TRBV14, the J call TRBJ1-1; D gene unclear. CDR1 is SGHDN, CDR2 FVKESK, per germline. CDR3 size: 14 residues. Between the trimmed V and J ends, which lost 4 bases and 1 base, there was a span of 10 bases. The chain's CDR3 is CASSPNRGNTEAFF. CDR3 nucleotide sequence: TGTGCCAGCAGCCCAAACCGGGGGAACACTGAAGCTTTCTTT.

This chain uses TRBV6-5 with TRBJ1-1, with D possibly TRBD1 on 6 matching bases. The V and J ends lost 11 bases and 3 bases respectively, with 22 bases between them. CDR1 and CDR2 from the germline V gene are MNHEY and SVGAGI. The CDR3 spans 15 residues. The CDR3 nucleotides read TGTGCCTCGACCTTTCACAGGGAGGGGGACACTGAAGCTTTCTTT. Translated: CASTFHREGDTEAFF.

The chain recombines TRBV5-1 with TRBJ2-1, with D possibly TRBD2 on 5 matching bases. This CDR3 has 16 amino acids. V lost 2 bases to trimming and J lost 4 bases, with 16 bases between them. The germline CDR1 and CDR2 sequences are SGHRS and YFSETQ. The CDR3: CASSFSSTRSYNEQFF. The CDR3 coding sequence is TGCGCCAGCAGCTTTTCCTCTACTAGGTCATACAATGAGCAGTTCTTC.

The chain employs TRBV6-6 and TRBJ2-1, with D maybe TRBD1 (6 bases). V lost 4 bases, J lost 9 bases, and 16 bases lay in between. This CDR3 contains 14 residues. Germline V gene sequence: CDR1 MNHNY, CDR2 SVGAGI (reference sequence). The CDR3 region is CASSFYPDSREQFF. The CDR3 nucleotides read TGTGCCAGCAGTTTCTACCCGGACAGCCGTGAGCAGTTCTTC.

The rearrangement uses TRBV2 and TRBJ1-2; 9 positions match TRBD1. This CDR3 has 15 residues. Trimming removed 5 bases from V and 7 bases from J; junction bases left unmatched: 11. Germline V CDR1 and CDR2: SNHLY, FYNNEI. CDR3 nucleotide sequence: TGTGCCAGCAGTTCAAACCGGGACAGGGACGTTGGCTACACCTTC. Protein: CASSSNRDRDVGYTF.

The chain joins TRBV15 to TRBJ2-7, with TRBD1 matching over 7 bases. Trimming cost V 4 bases and J 6 bases; bases outside gene matches: 9. The CDR3 runs 14 residues. Germline V CDR1 and CDR2: LNHNV, YYDKDF (reference sequence). The CDR3 loop is CATSTGGFDFEQYF. CDR3 nucleotides: TGTGCCACCAGCACAGGGGGTTTCGACTTCGAGCAGTACTTC.

The chain combines TRBV7-2 with TRBJ1-2; 10 bases are shared with TRBD1. The germline V gene has CDR1 SGHTA and CDR2 FQGNSA. The CDR3 is made up of 14 amino acids. Trimming cost V 4 bases and J 5 bases; bases outside gene matches: 4. CDR3 in DNA: TGTGCCAGCAGCTCGACAGGGGGCGTTTATGGCTACACCTTC. Translation gives CASSSTGGVYGYTF.

The J gene is TRBJ2-7, the V gene TRBV5-1; 7 bases fit TRBD1. Germline CDR1 is SGHRS and CDR2 is YFSETQ. With V trimmed by 5 bases and J by 4 bases, 3 bases remained unmatched. The length of the CDR3 is 12 residues. The CDR3: CASSTGAYEQYF. The DNA of the CDR3 is TGCGCCAGCAGTACAGGGGCTTACGAGCAGTACTTC.

The CDR3 DNA reads TGTGCCAGCAGTGAAGTCCAGGGTCAGCCCCAGCATTTT. It codes for CASSEVQGQPQHF. The V and J genes are TRBV2 and TRBJ1-5; tentative D call: TRBD1 (5 bases). Trimming pared 1 base from V and 6 bases from J, leaving 7 bases between. Germline V gene lookup returns CDR1 SNHLY and CDR2 FYNNEI. This CDR3 contains 13 residues.

V is TRBV25-1 and J is TRBJ2-7; 9 bases are shared with TRBD1. Germline lookup yields CDR1 MGHDK and CDR2 SYGVNS. The CDR3 runs to 16 residues. V lost 2 bases, J lost 3 bases, and 8 bases stayed unmatched. CDR3 amino acids: CASSENRGPPRYEQYF. As DNA, the CDR3 is TGTGCCAGCAGTGAAAACAGGGGGCCCCCCCGCTACGAGCAGTACTTC.

This chain links TRBV29-1 with TRBJ1-1; possible D gene TRBD1, 6 bases. Trimming took 6 bases from V and 2 from J, leaving 13 bases between them. The CDR3 consists of 13 residues. Germline CDR1 and CDR2: SQVTM and ANQGSEA. The CDR3, as DNA: TGCAGCGTCAGAGGGGGTATCAACACTGAAGCTTTCTTT. Protein product: CSVRGGINTEAFF.

V and J are TRBV9 and TRBJ2-7; the D gene is possibly TRBD1 (6 bases). CDR3 length: 15 residues. Trimming shortened V by 4 bases and J by 3 bases, and 17 bases separated the two germline ends. Germline loops: CDR1 SGDLS, CDR2 YYNGEE. The CDR3 here is CASSHGIEQGYEQYF. The CDR3, as DNA: TGTGCCAGCAGCCACGGGATTGAACAGGGCTACGAGCAGTACTTC.

V gene TRBV27 combines with J gene TRBJ1-5; D is possibly TRBD1 (6 bases). CDR1 MNHEY and CDR2 SMNVEV come from the germline V gene (reference sequence). V gave up 6 bases and J gave up 7 bases, with 13 bases separating them. The CDR3 extends over 13 amino acids. CDR3 residues: CASSGTGKQPQHF. The CDR3 coding sequence is TGTGCCAGCAGCGGAACAGGGAAGCAGCCCCAGCATTTT.

This chain joins TRBV7-2 and TRBJ2-5; tentative D call: TRBD2 (6 bases). This CDR3 contains 13 residues. CDR1 and CDR2 from the germline V gene are SGHTA and FQGNSA. V was cut by 2 bases and J by 5 bases, with 9 bases left in between. The CDR3 protein is CASSLRREETQYF. The CDR3 nucleotides read TGTGCCAGCAGCTTAAGACGGGAGGAGACCCAGTACTTC.

The chain joins TRBV6-4 to TRBJ2-6; no definite D call. Between the trimmed V and J ends, which lost 0 bases and 2 bases, there was a span of 8 bases. CDR1 and CDR2 from the germline V gene are MRHNA and SNTAGT. The CDR3 extends over 16 amino acids. The CDR3 nucleotides are TGTGCCAGCAGTGACTCAGCCCGAACTGGGGCCAACGTCCTGACTTTC. Its translation is CASSDSARTGANVLTF.

The chain joins TRBV29-1 to TRBJ1-3; a weak D match, TRBD1 (6 bases). Per germline, CDR1 SQVTM and CDR2 ANQGSEA. V lost 3 bases to trimming and J lost 1 base, with 10 bases between them. This CDR3 contains 14 residues. The CDR3 DNA reads TGCAGCGTTGACAGGGGTCGGTCTGGAAACACCATATATTTT. This encodes CSVDRGRSGNTIYF.

J is TRBJ1-1 and V is TRBV6-6; D ambiguous. Germline CDR1 reads MNHNY; CDR2 reads SVGAGI (reference sequence). V lost 7 bases and J lost 8, with 11 bases in between. The CDR3 consists of 11 residues. DNA for the CDR3: TGTGCCAGCAACGTTGACGGGGAAGCTTTCTTT. This translates into CASNVDGEAFF.

The chain is built from TRBV28 and TRBJ2-7, with a weak D call TRBD2 (7 bases). Trimming took 5 bases from V and 4 from J, leaving 18 bases between them. CDR3 length equals 15 residues. Germline V gene lookup returns CDR1 MDHEN and CDR2 SYDVKM. The CDR3 sequence: CASSPRGGVMYEQYF. The CDR3, as DNA: TGTGCCAGCAGTCCTCGAGGGGGGGTGATGTACGAGCAGTACTTC.

This sequence joins TRBV5-6 and TRBJ2-7; tentatively, D is TRBD2 (5 bases). CDR1 SGHDT and CDR2 YYEEEE come from the germline V gene. This CDR3 spans 16 amino acids. Trimming shortened V by 7 bases and J by 5 bases, and 25 bases separated the two germline ends. Here the CDR3 reads CASLRRRTGSVHEQYF. The CDR3 nucleotides read TGTGCCAGCCTAAGGAGGAGGACTGGTAGCGTCCACGAGCAGTACTTC. The full variable domain, rest sourced from reference TRBV5-6 and TRBJ2-7, is DAGVTQSPTHLIKTRGQQVTLRCSPKSGHDTVSWYQQALGQGPQFIFQYYEEEERQRGNFPDRFSGHQFPNYSSELNVNALLLGDSALYLCASLRRRTGSVHEQYFGPGTRLTVT.